Each of the 19 T cell receptor beta chains below was sequenced from the same sample in a study of graft-versus-host responses after intestinal transplantation. The table came from immunoSEQ multiplex PCR; TCRdb's copy has only in-frame clones and leaves some out. The sample consists of more than 12,000 clones, approximately 30% of them appearing once. Sample: alloreactive CD4+ T cells from a mixed lymphocyte reaction culture, taken before intestinal transplant. Noted subset: CFSE-low proliferating T cells sorted from approximately six-day pre-transplant mixed lymphocyte reaction (GvH or HvG direction). These receptors all come from a human patient who received an intestinal transplant.

The V gene is TRBV18, the J gene TRBJ2-2; TRBD1 matches 7 bases. Germline values: CDR1 KGHSH, CDR2 LQKENI. CDR3 length equals 16 residues. V lost 3 bases to trimming and J lost 4 bases; unmatched junction nucleotides: 8. In nucleotides, the CDR3 is TGTGCCAGCTCACCTATGAAGTCAGGGGGCACCGGGGAGCTGTTTTTT. Protein sequence: CASSPMKSGGTGELFF. Together with reference TRBV18 and TRBJ2-2, the CDR3 gives the full variable domain: NAGVMQNPRHLVRRRGQEARLRCSPMKGHSHVYWYRQLPEEGLKFMVYLQKENIIDESGMPKERFSAEFPKEGPSILRIQQVVRGDSAAYFCASSPMKSGGTGELFFGEGSRLTVL.

The chain employs TRBV4-1 and TRBJ2-7; 9 bases are a match to TRBD1. The V segment lost 0 bases and the J segment 0 bases; nucleotides outside the gene matches: 12. The V gene's germline CDR1 is MGHRA and CDR2 YSYEKL. This CDR3 region has 19 residues. The CDR3 DNA follows: TGCGCCAGCAGCCAAGATCCCGGGACAGGGACCCTTAGCTCCTACGAGCAGTACTTC. It encodes CASSQDPGTGTLSSYEQYF.

J is TRBJ2-7 and V is TRBV5-1; TRBD1 is a possible D gene (6 bases). Per the germline V gene, CDR1 is SGHRS and CDR2 is YFSETQ. V dropped 0 bases and J dropped 3 bases, with 13 bases sitting between them. This CDR3 region has 15 residues. The CDR3 DNA reads TGCGCCAGCAGCTTGGTCCCTGGACAGAACTACGAGCAGTACTTC. Protein: CASSLVPGQNYEQYF.

The chain employs TRBV5-6 and TRBJ2-3; D call uncertain. The germline V and J ends were trimmed by 2 bases and 3 bases, with 4 bases remaining between them. The CDR3 runs to 12 residues. The germline gives CDR1 SGHDT, CDR2 YYEEEE. CDR3 bases: TGTGCCAGCAGCTTAGAAACAGATACGCAGTATTTT. It yields the protein CASSLETDTQYF.

This clone was found a few times. The chain couples TRBV19 to TRBJ2-2; 8 nucleotides line up with TRBD1. The V gene end was trimmed by 1 base and the J gene end by 5 bases; junction bases not matched to a gene: 6. This CDR3 spans 16 amino acids. Germline CDR1 is LNHDA and CDR2 is SQIVND (reference sequence). The CDR3 loop is CASSIVQGARTGELFF. The CDR3 DNA follows: TGTGCCAGTAGTATAGTGCAGGGGGCGAGAACCGGGGAGCTGTTTTTT. The variable domain in full, completed from reference TRBV19 and TRBJ2-2, reads DGGITQSPKYLFRKEGQNVTLSCEQNLNHDAMYWYRQDPGQGLRLIYYSQIVNDFQKGDIAEGYSVSREKKESFPLTVTSAQKNPTAFYLCASSIVQGARTGELFFGEGSRLTVL.

Turning to this clone: One end of the junction is discordant with germline, which a read error may explain. This sequence joins TRBV2 and TRBJ2-3; TRBD2 might be the D (5 bases). This CDR3 is built from 12 residues. Germline V gene lookup returns CDR1 SNHLY and CDR2 FYNNEI. Written as DNA, the CDR3 is TGTGCCGGCAGCGGCAACGTGGAGACGCAGTATTTT. It yields the protein CAGSGNVETQYF.

This clone was counted between two and nine times. The rearrangement joins TRBV11-3 to TRBJ2-7; 7 nucleotides agree with TRBD2. V dropped 2 bases and J dropped 0; count of bases not matched to a gene: 4. This CDR3 region has 15 residues. Germline V gene sequence: CDR1 SGHNT, CDR2 YENEEA. Written as DNA, the CDR3 is TGTGCCAGCAGCTTAAGTGGCGGGAGCTCCTACGAGCAGTACTTC. Its protein product is CASSLSGGSSYEQYF.

This clone was observed a handful of times. The chain carries TRBV19 and TRBJ2-1, with 8 bases identical to TRBD2. CDR3 length: 15 amino acids. V gave up 5 bases and J gave up 8 bases; unmatched junction bases: 11. From germline, CDR1 is LNHDA and CDR2 SQIVND (reference sequence). CDR3 in DNA: TGTGCCAGTAGTGCAAGCGGGAGAGTTACCGATGAGCAGTTCTTC. This encodes CASSASGRVTDEQFF.

The chain uses TRBV27 and TRBJ1-5; TRBD1 might be the D (6 bases). Germline V gene lookup returns CDR1 MNHEY and CDR2 SMNVEV (reference sequence). This CDR3 has 15 residues. The V and J ends lost 0 bases and 8 bases respectively, with 14 bases between them. CDR3 DNA: TGTGCCAGCAGTTTATCGGGCAGGGGTTGGGAGCCCCAGCATTTT. Amino acid sequence: CASSLSGRGWEPQHF.

This clone has more than one count but fewer than ten. This chain connects TRBV7-9 to TRBJ2-4, with D hard to call. V lost 2 bases and J 2 bases, leaving 7 bases between the germline ends. CDR3 length: 14 amino acids. CDR1 is SEHNR and CDR2 is FQNEAQ in the germline V gene (reference sequence). This CDR3 reads CASSLQDTKNIQYF. CDR3 coding DNA: TGTGCCAGCAGCTTACAGGATACCAAAAACATTCAGTACTTC.

This clone was seen a few times. This chain connects TRBV18 to TRBJ2-7; 7 bases align to TRBD2. Germline V lookup: CDR1 KGHSH, CDR2 LQKENI. The junction had 8 bases not matched to a gene; V was cut back by 4 bases and J by 5 bases. The CDR3 is 14 amino acids. This CDR3 is CASSRGGSSNEQYF. CDR3 nucleotide sequence: TGTGCCAGCTCACGGGGCGGGAGCAGCAACGAGCAGTACTTC.

With regard to this clone: The sample holds other DNA sequences that translate to the same CDR3. The gene calls are TRBV5-6 and TRBJ2-7; D possibly corresponds to TRBD2 (5 bases). Trimming shortened V by 4 bases and J by 7 bases, and 24 bases separated the two germline ends. CDR1 and CDR2 (germline): SGHDT, YYEEEE. The CDR3 length is 16 residues. CDR3: CASSLPGLAGSWEQYF. DNA of the CDR3: TGTGCCAGCAGCCTACCAGGACTGGCGGGTTCGTGGGAGCAGTACTTC. The full variable domain, its missing parts supplied by reference TRBV5-6 and TRBJ2-7, is DAGVTQSPTHLIKTRGQQVTLRCSPKSGHDTVSWYQQALGQGPQFIFQYYEEEERQRGNFPDRFSGHQFPNYSSELNVNALLLGDSALYLCASSLPGLAGSWEQYFGPGTRLTVT.

V and J are TRBV7-9 and TRBJ2-3, with TRBD2 matching over 12 bases. CDR1 SEHNR and CDR2 FQNEAQ come from the germline V gene (reference sequence). With V trimmed by 5 bases and J by 5 bases, 14 bases remained unmatched. CDR3 length: 18 amino acids. The chain's CDR3 is CASSPGLAGFTLKDTQYF. The CDR3 DNA reads TGTGCCAGCAGCCCCGGACTAGCGGGATTCACCTTAAAAGATACGCAGTATTTT.

This rearrangement joins TRBV5-1 to TRBJ2-3; D is perhaps TRBD2 (6 bases). Germline loops: CDR1 SGHRS, CDR2 YFSETQ. V was clipped by 6 bases and J by 7 bases, with 24 bases between them. The CDR3 contains 16 residues. In DNA, the CDR3 is TGCGCCAGCAATGGGGGGAATACAGGACACGGCTATACGCAGTATTTT. Its protein product is CASNGGNTGHGYTQYF.

In this sample, this clone is large. The V call is TRBV6-1, the J call TRBJ1-4, with 7 bases aligning to TRBD1. The CDR3 sequence is 15 residues long. CDR1 is MNHNS and CDR2 is SASEGT in the germline V gene. With V trimmed by 6 bases and J by 9 bases, 13 bases remained unmatched. Written as DNA, the CDR3 is TGTGCCAGCAGACCCTCGGAGACAGGGATGAAAAAACTGTTTTTT. Translating it yields CASRPSETGMKKLFF.

The chain uses TRBV25-1 and TRBJ2-3; 9 positions match TRBD2. Germline V lookup: CDR1 MGHDK, CDR2 SYGVNS. The CDR3 extends over 15 amino acids. The J segment lost 0 bases and the V segment lost 2 bases, leaving 0 bases of the junction unmatched. CDR3 bases: TGTGCCAGCAGTGAACTAGCGGGAAGCACAGATACGCAGTATTTT. Encoded protein: CASSELAGSTDTQYF.

The chain combines TRBV6-1 with TRBJ2-2; D perhaps matches TRBD1 (6 bases). CDR3 length: 14 residues. Germline V gene sequence: CDR1 MNHNS, CDR2 SASEGT. V dropped 5 bases and J dropped 4 bases, with 11 bases sitting between them. CDR3 in DNA: TGTGCCAGCAGTACTACAGGGTTCACCGGGGAGCTGTTTTTT. Protein sequence: CASSTTGFTGELFF.

By proportion, this clone is medium-sized. J is TRBJ2-1 and V is TRBV27, with D perhaps being TRBD1 or TRBD2 (7 bases each). The germline V gene has CDR1 MNHEY and CDR2 SMNVEV (reference sequence). CDR3 size: 16 residues. V lost 4 bases to trimming and J lost 0 bases, with 13 bases between them. CDR3 sequence (DNA): TGTGCCAGCAGTTCACCCAGGGGGGGCTCCTACAATGAGCAGTTCTTC. Its translation: CASSSPRGGSYNEQFF.

The rearrangement joins TRBV6-1 to TRBJ2-3; 7 bases align to TRBD2. CDR1 and CDR2 from the germline V gene are MNHNS and SASEGT. The CDR3 has 16 residues. V shed 2 bases, J shed 0 bases, and the junction held 5 bases outside the gene matches. CDR3 in amino acids: CASSEYGSGSTDTQYF. The DNA of the CDR3 is TGTGCCAGCAGTGAATACGGTAGCGGGAGCACAGATACGCAGTATTTT.